This T cell receptor beta chain was identified in a study of blood T cell repertoires in COVID-19. Study background: Sites in the United States, Italy and Spain provided acute and convalescent COVID-19 samples. PBMCs, B-cell-depleted T cells, or T cells provided the cDNA or gDNA that made up the material.

Profiled with immunoSEQ multiplex PCR; TCRdb holds only in-frame clones, not every one. Among 200,000 to 250,000 clones listed, about 82% were seen once. Losses at the gene ends were 4 bases for V and 4 bases for J; bases not matched to a gene: 5. The CDR3 runs to 15 residues. The germline V gene encodes CDR1 SNHLY and CDR2 FYNNEI. This clonotype originated in an elderly man with acute or convalescent COVID-19. What was sequenced was peripheral blood. The chain couples TRBV2 to TRBJ2-5, with 11 positions matching TRBD2. DNA for the CDR3: TGTGCCAGCAGTGGGGCTAGCGGGGGGTTAGAGACCCAGTACTTC. Protein sequence: CASSGASGGLETQYF. The variable domain in full, with the rest retrieved from reference TRBV2 and TRBJ2-5, is EPEVTQTPSHQVTQMGQEVILRCVPISNHLYFYWYRQILGQKVEFLVSFYNNEISEKSEIFDDQFSVERPDGSNFTLKIRSTKLEDSAMYFCASSGASGGLETQYFGPGTRLLVL.